The clone carrying this TCR beta chain was seen many times. Its target is unknown. RNA transcripts were the template for amplifying TCR beta CDR3 regions. The HTBI primer set was used in a first-round RT-PCR of the TCR CDR3. TCRdb analysed the multiplex PCR reads with MiXCR anew, one entry per CDR3 protein. The repertoire has about 540,000 distinct CDR3 sequences, under 60% of them found once; the top ten carry about 8.2%. CDR1 DFQATT and CDR2 SNEGSKA come from the germline V gene (reference sequence). This CDR3 spans 14 amino acids. The V and J ends lost 4 bases and 2 bases respectively, with 15 bases between them. This entry is derived from a study of T cells in Graves' hyperthyroidism and ophthalmopathy. Overall study findings and caveats: Model-based prediction identified ophthalmopathy a median 6.5 months prior to its onset. In the blood, most expanded thyroid clonotypes above 0.001 appeared as well.

The material sequenced was peripheral blood or thyroid tissue (not recorded which). V usage is TRBV20-1 and J usage is TRBJ2-7; D is possibly TRBD1 or TRBD2 (5 bases each). The clonotype was recovered from a woman under 30 with Graves' hyperthyroidism. CDR3 DNA: TGCAGTGCTACGCGGTCTGGGGGTACCTACGAGCAGTACTTC. Its translation is CSATRSGGTYEQYF.